The clone carrying this TCR beta chain has at least ten counts. Its target is unknown. The time point is: patch test 2, 6 weeks after DPC sensitization. Treatment given: therapeutic diphenylcyclopropenone sensitization with weekly scalp DPC. Participating donors were patients with alopecia, aged 18 to 70 years, considered appropriate candidates for DPC. Someone pulled total RNA out of unfractionated whole blood. A single record per CDR3 protein comes from TCRdb applying MiXCR to the RACE reads. This table holds around 42,000 distinct CDR3 sequences, less than 4% found once. The data derive from a study of human T cells and chemical hapten exposure. At the level of the study: Alopecia areata, totalis or universalis affected patients who were mostly female. Study results and limitations: Expanded TCRs were compared with controls, and the expanded TCRs formed significantly more large CDR3 similarity clusters.

The TCR sequence derives from a middle-aged man with alopecia areata. Some clones in this sample may be carry-over from other donors' samples. This specimen was whole blood, taken in connection with sensitization to the hapten diphenylcyclopropenone (DPC).

The CDR3 DNA is TGTGCCAGTCATACCGGGACAGGGGGCACGGTTAGCAATCAGCCCCAGCATTTT. As protein: CASHTGTGGTVSNQPQHF. The rearrangement links TRBV28 to TRBJ1-5; 12 bases are a match to TRBD1. The CDR3 extends over 18 amino acids. Trimming took 9 bases from V and 0 from J; bases not matched to a gene: 12. Germline V gene data show CDR1 as MDHEN and CDR2 as SYDVKM.